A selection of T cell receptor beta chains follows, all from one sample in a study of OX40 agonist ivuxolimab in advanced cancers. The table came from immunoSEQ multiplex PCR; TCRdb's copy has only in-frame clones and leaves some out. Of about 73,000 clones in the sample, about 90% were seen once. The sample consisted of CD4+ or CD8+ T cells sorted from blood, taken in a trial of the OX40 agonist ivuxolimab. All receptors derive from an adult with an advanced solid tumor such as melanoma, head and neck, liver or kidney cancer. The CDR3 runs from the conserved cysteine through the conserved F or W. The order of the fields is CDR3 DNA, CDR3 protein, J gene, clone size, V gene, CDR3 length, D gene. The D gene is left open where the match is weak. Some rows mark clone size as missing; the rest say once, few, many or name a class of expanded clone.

CDR3nt: TGTGCCAGCACAGTGATTGGGTTTAGCAATCAGCCCCAGCATTTT
CDR3aa: CASTVIGFSNQPQHF
j_gene: TRBJ1-5
abundance: NA
v_gene: TRBV6-6
len: 15
d_gene: NA

CDR3nt: TGTGCCAGCAGAAACCCAGGGGGTAACGAGCAGTACTTC
CDR3aa: CASRNPGGNEQYF
j_gene: TRBJ2-7
abundance: NA
v_gene: TRBV6-5
len: 13
d_gene: TRBD1

CDR3nt: TGTGCCAGTACCGCGGGCCGGGGGAAGGTGAACACTGAAGCTTTCTTT
CDR3aa: CASTAGRGKVNTEAFF
j_gene: TRBJ1-1
abundance: NA
v_gene: TRBV19
len: 16
d_gene: NA

CDR3nt: TGTGCCAGTAGTATGCCCAAACGGGTCCGACTGCCTGGAAACACCATATATTTT
CDR3aa: CASSMPKRVRLPGNTIYF
j_gene: TRBJ1-3
abundance: NA
v_gene: TRBV19
len: 18
d_gene: NA

CDR3nt: TGTGCCAGCAGCTTAGCGTCCCGGGACAGGGGCTATGGCTACACCTTC
CDR3aa: CASSLASRDRGYGYTF
j_gene: TRBJ1-2
abundance: NA
v_gene: TRBV7-2
len: 16
d_gene: TRBD1

CDR3nt: TGTGCCAGCAGCTTAGAGGGGGGTACACGCTACAATGAGCAGTTCTTC
CDR3aa: CASSLEGGTRYNEQFF
j_gene: TRBJ2-1
abundance: NA
v_gene: TRBV7-2
len: 16
d_gene: NA

CDR3nt: TGTGCCAGCAGCCCTGGCGGGGTCGCAGATACGCAGTATTTT
CDR3aa: CASSPGGVADTQYF
j_gene: TRBJ2-3
abundance: NA
v_gene: TRBV7-9
len: 14
d_gene: NA

CDR3nt: TGTGCCTGGGCCCGTAGGGGTGAGCAGTTCTTC
CDR3aa: CAWARRGEQFF
j_gene: TRBJ2-1
abundance: NA
v_gene: TRBV30
len: 11
d_gene: NA

CDR3nt: TGTGCCAGCAGCGTAGGGATTGGCGGGAGGAATAATGAGCAGTTCTTC
CDR3aa: CASSVGIGGRNNEQFF
j_gene: TRBJ2-1
abundance: NA
v_gene: TRBV9
len: 16
d_gene: TRBD2

CDR3nt: TGTGCCAGCAGTTTGGCTGCGGGAGGTACCGGGGAGCTGTTTTTT
CDR3aa: CASSLAAGGTGELFF
j_gene: TRBJ2-2
abundance: NA
v_gene: TRBV27
len: 15
d_gene: TRBD2

CDR3nt: TGTGCCAGCAGCCAGCGTTGGGGTGAGCAGTTCTTC
CDR3aa: CASSQRWGEQFF
j_gene: TRBJ2-1
abundance: NA
v_gene: TRBV14
len: 12
d_gene: NA

CDR3nt: TGTGCCAGTAGTATAACAGCCGAAGCTGGGGGCTACACCTTC
CDR3aa: CASSITAEAGGYTF
j_gene: TRBJ1-2
abundance: NA
v_gene: TRBV19
len: 14
d_gene: NA

CDR3nt: TGTGCTAGCAGTCCAAGCGGGAGGGCGAACACCGGGGAGCTGTTTTTT
CDR3aa: CASSPSGRANTGELFF
j_gene: TRBJ2-2
abundance: NA
v_gene: TRBV7-7
len: 16
d_gene: TRBD2

CDR3nt: TGTGCCAGCAGCTTAGAATGGCAAAACTATGGCTACACCTTC
CDR3aa: CASSLEWQNYGYTF
j_gene: TRBJ1-2
abundance: few
v_gene: TRBV7-8
len: 14
d_gene: NA

CDR3nt: TGCGCCAGTAACCCGGGGGGTTTTGACTATGGCTACACCTTC
CDR3aa: CASNPGGFDYGYTF
j_gene: TRBJ1-2
abundance: NA
v_gene: TRBV5-1
len: 14
d_gene: NA

CDR3nt: TGCGCCAGCAGACAGGGGAGCGGAAACACCATATATTTT
CDR3aa: CASRQGSGNTIYF
j_gene: TRBJ1-3
abundance: NA
v_gene: TRBV5-1
len: 13
d_gene: TRBD1

CDR3nt: TGTGCCAGCTCACCCGAGGGCAGGGGGCCGAACACTGAAGCTTTCTTT
CDR3aa: CASSPEGRGPNTEAFF
j_gene: TRBJ1-1
abundance: few
v_gene: TRBV18
len: 16
d_gene: TRBD1

CDR3nt: TGTGCCAGCATCTTAGGTGGCACCGCCTACGAGCAGTACTTC
CDR3aa: CASILGGTAYEQYF
j_gene: TRBJ2-7
abundance: once
v_gene: TRBV28
len: 14
d_gene: NA

CDR3nt: TGCGCCAGCAGCTTTTCTAGCGGGGTTTCCAAGACCCAGTACTTC
CDR3aa: CASSFSSGVSKTQYF
j_gene: TRBJ2-5
abundance: NA
v_gene: TRBV5-1
len: 15
d_gene: TRBD2

CDR3nt: TGTGCCAGCAGCGTAGAACTGCTCCCCGGGGAGCTGTTTTTT
CDR3aa: CASSVELLPGELFF
j_gene: TRBJ2-2
abundance: NA
v_gene: TRBV9
len: 14
d_gene: NA

CDR3nt: TGTGCCAGCAGTCCACGGACTAGCGGGAGTGTGCAGTATTTT
CDR3aa: CASSPRTSGSVQYF
j_gene: TRBJ2-3
abundance: NA
v_gene: TRBV27
len: 14
d_gene: TRBD2

CDR3nt: TGTGCCAGCTCGGCCGGGGGCGCCTCGAACTACGAGCAGTACTTC
CDR3aa: CASSAGGASNYEQYF
j_gene: TRBJ2-7
abundance: NA
v_gene: TRBV28
len: 15
d_gene: NA

CDR3nt: TGTGCCAGTACGCTAGCGGGCAACACAGATACGCAGTATTTT
CDR3aa: CASTLAGNTDTQYF
j_gene: TRBJ2-3
abundance: once
v_gene: TRBV19
len: 14
d_gene: TRBD2

CDR3nt: TGTGCCAGTAGTATTGAGGGAGTATCGACAGATACGCAGTATTTT
CDR3aa: CASSIEGVSTDTQYF
j_gene: TRBJ2-3
abundance: NA
v_gene: TRBV19
len: 15
d_gene: NA

CDR3nt: TGCGCCAGCAGCTTACAAGCGGTGCAAGAGACCCAGTACTTC
CDR3aa: CASSLQAVQETQYF
j_gene: TRBJ2-5
abundance: NA
v_gene: TRBV5-1
len: 14
d_gene: NA

CDR3nt: TGTGCCTGGAGTGTAGACCTGACCGTAGAGACCCAGTACTTC
CDR3aa: CAWSVDLTVETQYF
j_gene: TRBJ2-5
abundance: NA
v_gene: TRBV30
len: 14
d_gene: NA

CDR3nt: TGTGCCAGCAGCGGGGGGGACAGGTCGATCTCGAACACCGGGGAGCTGTTTTTT
CDR3aa: CASSGGDRSISNTGELFF
j_gene: TRBJ2-2
abundance: NA
v_gene: TRBV9
len: 18
d_gene: TRBD1

CDR3nt: TGTGCCAGCAGCACGGGACTAGCGGGAATCACCGGGGAGCTGTTTTTT
CDR3aa: CASSTGLAGITGELFF
j_gene: TRBJ2-2
abundance: medium-sized
v_gene: TRBV11-3
len: 16
d_gene: TRBD2

CDR3nt: TGTGCCAGCAGTGAAGGGATAGGGACAGAGCAGTTCTTC
CDR3aa: CASSEGIGTEQFF
j_gene: TRBJ2-1
abundance: NA
v_gene: TRBV2
len: 13
d_gene: NA

CDR3nt: TGTGCCAGCAGTCCGAGAGAGAACAGAGCCGATGGCTACACCTTC
CDR3aa: CASSPRENRADGYTF
j_gene: TRBJ1-2
abundance: NA
v_gene: TRBV2
len: 15
d_gene: NA

CDR3nt: TGTGCCAGCAGCTTGGATGCAGGGACGGGTGGCTACACCTTC
CDR3aa: CASSLDAGTGGYTF
j_gene: TRBJ1-2
abundance: NA
v_gene: TRBV7-3
len: 14
d_gene: NA

CDR3nt: TGTGCCAGCAGCTATGGACTAGCGGGAGGTTTGACCTACAATGAGCAGTTCTTC
CDR3aa: CASSYGLAGGLTYNEQFF
j_gene: TRBJ2-1
abundance: NA
v_gene: TRBV7-3
len: 18
d_gene: TRBD2

CDR3nt: TGTGCCAGTAGTGCGACGGTAACTAATGAAAAACTGTTTTTT
CDR3aa: CASSATVTNEKLFF
j_gene: TRBJ1-4
abundance: NA
v_gene: TRBV19
len: 14
d_gene: NA

CDR3nt: TGTGCCACCAGCAGAGATGGCGGGTATACGCAGTATTTT
CDR3aa: CATSRDGGYTQYF
j_gene: TRBJ2-3
abundance: NA
v_gene: TRBV15
len: 13
d_gene: NA

CDR3nt: TGTGCCAGCAGCTTAGCGGCAGGGAGGAGCGAAAAACTGTTTTTT
CDR3aa: CASSLAAGRSEKLFF
j_gene: TRBJ1-4
abundance: NA
v_gene: TRBV7-8
len: 15
d_gene: NA

CDR3nt: TGTGCCGGCACCCGAGGGACTAGCGCACCGGGGGATACGCAGTATTTT
CDR3aa: CAGTRGTSAPGDTQYF
j_gene: TRBJ2-3
abundance: NA
v_gene: TRBV2
len: 16
d_gene: TRBD2

CDR3nt: TGTGCCAGCAGTGAACTGGAGGGACTCGGCACTGAAGCTTTCTTT
CDR3aa: CASSELEGLGTEAFF
j_gene: TRBJ1-1
abundance: NA
v_gene: TRBV2
len: 15
d_gene: NA

CDR3nt: TGCGCCAGCAGCTTAGGGTCGGACTTGGAGACCCAGTACTTC
CDR3aa: CASSLGSDLETQYF
j_gene: TRBJ2-5
abundance: NA
v_gene: TRBV5-1
len: 14
d_gene: NA

CDR3nt: TGTGCCAGCAGCCTAGCGGGGTTCAATGAGCAGTTCTTC
CDR3aa: CASSLAGFNEQFF
j_gene: TRBJ2-1
abundance: NA
v_gene: TRBV11-2
len: 13
d_gene: TRBD2

CDR3nt: TGCGCCAGCAGCCTGGGGACAGGGACCACAGATACGCAGTATTTT
CDR3aa: CASSLGTGTTDTQYF
j_gene: TRBJ2-3
abundance: NA
v_gene: TRBV5-1
len: 15
d_gene: TRBD1

CDR3nt: TGTGCCAGCAGTGGACCCCGTTACTTC
CDR3aa: CASSGPRYF
j_gene: TRBJ2-5
abundance: NA
v_gene: TRBV25-1
len: 9
d_gene: NA

CDR3nt: TGTGCCATCAGTGCGGACAACGTCGGGGAGCTGTTTTTT
CDR3aa: CAISADNVGELFF
j_gene: TRBJ2-2
abundance: NA
v_gene: TRBV10-3
len: 13
d_gene: NA

CDR3nt: TGCGCCATCTCCCGAGGCGGGTTTAGCACAGATACGCAGTATTTT
CDR3aa: CAISRGGFSTDTQYF
j_gene: TRBJ2-3
abundance: NA
v_gene: TRBV4-1
len: 15
d_gene: NA

CDR3nt: TGTGCCATCGCCCGGGACAACACCGGGGAGCTGTTTTTT
CDR3aa: CAIARDNTGELFF
j_gene: TRBJ2-2
abundance: NA
v_gene: TRBV6-1
len: 13
d_gene: NA

CDR3nt: TGCGCCAGCAGCTTGGGGTTTGTGGGAATCCACGAGCAGTACTTC
CDR3aa: CASSLGFVGIHEQYF
j_gene: TRBJ2-7
abundance: NA
v_gene: TRBV5-1
len: 15
d_gene: NA

CDR3nt: TGTGCCACCCGAAAGGGGAGTTACCAAGAGACCCAGTACTTC
CDR3aa: CATRKGSYQETQYF
j_gene: TRBJ2-5
abundance: NA
v_gene: TRBV28
len: 14
d_gene: NA

CDR3nt: TGCAGCGTTGTTGGTTATAACTATGGCTACACCTTC
CDR3aa: CSVVGYNYGYTF
j_gene: TRBJ1-2
abundance: once
v_gene: TRBV29-1
len: 12
d_gene: NA

CDR3nt: TGTGCCAGCAGCGCGGACAGGGGGAGACAAGAGACCCAGTACTTC
CDR3aa: CASSADRGRQETQYF
j_gene: TRBJ2-5
abundance: NA
v_gene: TRBV9
len: 15
d_gene: TRBD1

CDR3nt: TGTGCCAGCAGAGACGGGGAGAATGAAAAACTGTTTTTT
CDR3aa: CASRDGENEKLFF
j_gene: TRBJ1-4
abundance: NA
v_gene: TRBV6-5
len: 13
d_gene: NA

CDR3nt: TGTGCCGTAAGCAGAATTTTTAATGAAAAACTGTTTTTT
CDR3aa: CAVSRIFNEKLFF
j_gene: TRBJ1-4
abundance: NA
v_gene: TRBV19
len: 13
d_gene: NA

CDR3nt: TGTGCCAGCACCCCAGTAAGGGCGGGGAACACTGAAGCTTTCTTT
CDR3aa: CASTPVRAGNTEAFF
j_gene: TRBJ1-1
abundance: NA
v_gene: TRBV28
len: 15
d_gene: NA

CDR3nt: TGTGCCAGTAGTAACTCAGGGGGTACTGAAGCTTTCTTT
CDR3aa: CASSNSGGTEAFF
j_gene: TRBJ1-1
abundance: NA
v_gene: TRBV19
len: 13
d_gene: TRBD1

CDR3nt: TGCGCCAGCAGATCAGGGGGAAGTTTGTGGAACACTGAAGCTTTCTTT
CDR3aa: CASRSGGSLWNTEAFF
j_gene: TRBJ1-1
abundance: NA
v_gene: TRBV10-1
len: 16
d_gene: TRBD1

CDR3nt: TGTGCCAGCAGCTTGGTGCCAGGGAGCTCCTACGAGCAGTACTTC
CDR3aa: CASSLVPGSSYEQYF
j_gene: TRBJ2-7
abundance: NA
v_gene: TRBV5-4
len: 15
d_gene: NA

CDR3nt: TGCGCCAGCAGCTTCAACAGGGCGAACACCGGGGAGCTGTTTTTT
CDR3aa: CASSFNRANTGELFF
j_gene: TRBJ2-2
abundance: few
v_gene: TRBV5-1
len: 15
d_gene: NA

CDR3nt: TGTGCCACCAGCAGGGGACAGGGAACCTACGAGCAGTACTTC
CDR3aa: CATSRGQGTYEQYF
j_gene: TRBJ2-7
abundance: NA
v_gene: TRBV15
len: 14
d_gene: TRBD1

CDR3nt: TGTGCCAGCAGTTCCGGGACCCACTACGAGCAGTACTTC
CDR3aa: CASSSGTHYEQYF
j_gene: TRBJ2-7
abundance: NA
v_gene: TRBV28
len: 13
d_gene: NA

CDR3nt: TGCAGCGCCCTAGCGGGCTACTCCTACGAGCAGTACTTC
CDR3aa: CSALAGYSYEQYF
j_gene: TRBJ2-7
abundance: NA
v_gene: TRBV29-1
len: 13
d_gene: TRBD2